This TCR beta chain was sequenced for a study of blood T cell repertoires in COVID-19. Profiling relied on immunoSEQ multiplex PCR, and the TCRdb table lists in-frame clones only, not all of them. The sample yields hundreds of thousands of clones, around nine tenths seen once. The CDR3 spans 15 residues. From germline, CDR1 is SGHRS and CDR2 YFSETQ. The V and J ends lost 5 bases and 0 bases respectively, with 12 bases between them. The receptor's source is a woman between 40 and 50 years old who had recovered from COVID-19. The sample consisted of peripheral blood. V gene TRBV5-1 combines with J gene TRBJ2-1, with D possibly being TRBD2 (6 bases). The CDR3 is CASSRRESSYNEQFF. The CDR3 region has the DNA TGCGCCAGCAGTCGCCGGGAGAGCTCCTACAATGAGCAGTTCTTC.